The rows below give T cell receptor beta chains drawn from one sample of a study of blood T cell repertoires in COVID-19. Only in-frame clones appear in the TCRdb table, and some are missing; sequencing was by immunoSEQ multiplex PCR. The repertoire has about 200,000 clones, 65% to 85% of them found once; the top ten carry roughly 7.9%. Specimen: peripheral blood. These receptors all come from a woman older than 75 with acute or convalescent COVID-19. The CDR3 runs from the conserved cysteine through the conserved F or W. D genes are given only for firm matches. Size values are once, few and many counts, or a class for expanded clones, and some rows have none.

CDR3 DNA | CDR3 protein | clone size | J gene | D gene | V gene
TGTGCCAGCTCACCACTTTCGACTAGCGGGTCCTACAATGAGCAGTTCTTC | CASSPLSTSGSYNEQFF | NA | TRBJ2-1 | TRBD2 | TRBV18
TGTGCCAGCTCCCAGCAGGATGGCACTGGCTACACCTTC | CASSQQDGTGYTF | NA | TRBJ1-2 | NA | TRBV18
TGTGCCAGCAGCCTCACTGACCAAGAGGCCCAGTACTTC | CASSLTDQEAQYF | NA | TRBJ2-5 | NA | TRBV6-5
TGCGCCAGCAGCTTGGAGCGGGGAACATCCTCCTACGAGCAGTACTTC | CASSLERGTSSYEQYF | NA | TRBJ2-7 | TRBD2 | TRBV5-1
TGTGCCAGTAGTATCGACAGGGGGCGCGAGCAGTACTTC | CASSIDRGREQYF | NA | TRBJ2-7 | TRBD1 | TRBV19
TGTGCCAGCAGCCAACAGAGACTAGCGGACAACAATGAGCAGTTCTTC | CASSQQRLADNNEQFF | NA | TRBJ2-1 | TRBD2 | TRBV3-1/TRBV3-2
TGTGCCAGCAGCTTAGTCGGGACTCCTATGTCTGGTGGAAACACCATATATTTT | CASSLVGTPMSGGNTIYF | NA | TRBJ1-3 | NA | TRBV7-9
TGCGCCAGCAGCTCGAGCGCGACCACCGGGACTAGGGTGTACAATGAGCAGTTCTTC | CASSSSATTGTRVYNEQFF | NA | TRBJ2-1 | TRBD2 | TRBV5-1
TGTGCCAGCAGTTTATTGGGGGCAGGGGGCGGCGAGCAGTACTTC | CASSLLGAGGGEQYF | NA | TRBJ2-7 | TRBD1 | TRBV27
TGTGCCAGCAGCCAGGACAGGGCCACTAATGAAAAACTGTTTTTT | CASSQDRATNEKLFF | NA | TRBJ1-4 | TRBD1 | TRBV5-4
TGTGCCAGCAGCGTTGGGGCTAGCACAGATACGCAGTATTTT | CASSVGASTDTQYF | NA | TRBJ2-3 | NA | TRBV9
TGTGCCAGCAGTTACAGACCAGGGGGCAACAATCAGCCCCAGCATTTT | CASSYRPGGNNQPQHF | NA | TRBJ1-5 | TRBD1 | TRBV6-2/TRBV6-3
TGTGCCAGCAGCGCCGCGACTCAAATTGGGTCCAATGAGCAGTTCTTC | CASSAATQIGSNEQFF | NA | TRBJ2-1 | NA | TRBV9
TGTGCCAGCAGCCCGGGACAGGTTAACACCGGGGAGCTGTTTTTT | CASSPGQVNTGELFF | NA | TRBJ2-2 | TRBD1 | TRBV6-6
TGTGCCAGCAGCCAAGTGGACAGGGCACCTAGCGAGCAGTACTTC | CASSQVDRAPSEQYF | NA | TRBJ2-7 | TRBD1 | TRBV3-1/TRBV3-2
TGTGCCAGCAGCCATCGCGGGGATAGCAATCAGCCCCAGCATTTT | CASSHRGDSNQPQHF | NA | TRBJ1-5 | NA | TRBV3-1/TRBV3-2
TGTGCCAGCAGTGTAATAGGGGGACTAGTCCGCTCTGGAAACACCATATATTTT | CASSVIGGLVRSGNTIYF | NA | TRBJ1-3 | NA | TRBV6-1
TGCAGCGTCGGCCGGGGGTCGTCGAACACTGAAGCTTTCTTT | CSVGRGSSNTEAFF | NA | TRBJ1-1 | NA | TRBV29-1
TGCGCCAGCAGCTTGGACGCAGGCCAGGGAAATACGCAGTATTTT | CASSLDAGQGNTQYF | NA | TRBJ2-3 | NA | TRBV5-1
TGTGCCAGCAGCCAAGAACCGCCAGCTGAAGCTTTCTTT | CASSQEPPAEAFF | NA | TRBJ1-1 | NA | TRBV3-1/TRBV3-2
TGCAGCGTCTGGACAGACCTAAATCTTCAAGAGACCCAGTACTTC | CSVWTDLNLQETQYF | NA | TRBJ2-5 | NA | TRBV29-1
TGTGCCAGCAGTACAGGGATGAACACTGAAGCTTTCTTT | CASSTGMNTEAFF | NA | TRBJ1-1 | NA | TRBV6-5
TGTGCCAGCAGCCAAGATTATGGGCTAGCGGGAGGAAACAATGAGCAGTTCTTC | CASSQDYGLAGGNNEQFF | few | TRBJ2-1 | TRBD2 | TRBV4-2
TGCAGTGCTAGTCCGGGACTAGCGGGAGGTAAAGGGTACGAGCAGTACTTC | CSASPGLAGGKGYEQYF | NA | TRBJ2-7 | TRBD2 | TRBV20-1
TGTGCCAGCAGCCAGGACTGGACAGCCACACGCACAGATACGCAGTATTTT | CASSQDWTATRTDTQYF | NA | TRBJ2-3 | NA | TRBV4-2
TGTGCCAGTACCAGGGGAGCTGGAAACACCATATATTTT | CASTRGAGNTIYF | many | TRBJ1-3 | NA | TRBV6-5
TGTGCCAGCAGTGAAAGCAGGGGTGGTCAGCCCCAGCATTTT | CASSESRGGQPQHF | once | TRBJ1-5 | NA | TRBV2
TGTGCCAGCAGCTTAGGGGGACAGGGAAGTGGGGAGACCCAGTACTTC | CASSLGGQGSGETQYF | NA | TRBJ2-5 | TRBD1 | TRBV11-3
TGCGCCAGCAGCTTCGGGACTAGCGGGCCCACAGATACGCAGTATTTT | CASSFGTSGPTDTQYF | once | TRBJ2-3 | TRBD2 | TRBV5-1
TGCGCCAGCAGCTCGTCAGGGGGCGACTATGGCTACACCTTC | CASSSSGGDYGYTF | few | TRBJ1-2 | TRBD1 | TRBV5-1
TGTGCCAGCAGTGAGAGAGAGGGAGTGAACACTGAAGCTTTCTTT | CASSEREGVNTEAFF | NA | TRBJ1-1 | NA | TRBV2
TGTGCCAGGGGCGGGTTTGCCGGGGAGCTGTTTTTT | CARGGFAGELFF | NA | TRBJ2-2 | NA | TRBV7-7
TGTGCCAGTATGAGGGACAGGGAAGGCACTGAAGCTTTCTTT | CASMRDREGTEAFF | many | TRBJ1-1 | TRBD1 | TRBV19
TGTGCCAGCAGCCGCGATATGGACAGGCCAGAAGCTTTCTTT | CASSRDMDRPEAFF | few | TRBJ1-1 | TRBD1 | TRBV6-5
TGCGCCAGCAGCCGAGACTCTGGGGCCAACGTCCTGACTTTC | CASSRDSGANVLTF | NA | TRBJ2-6 | NA | TRBV5-1
TGTGCCAGCAGTCGTCCCGGGACAGGGGGCCTCTCCTACGAGCAGTACTTC | CASSRPGTGGLSYEQYF | few | TRBJ2-7 | TRBD1 | TRBV28
TGTGCCAGCAGCGTCTCAGCGTTGAACACTGAAGCTTTCTTT | CASSVSALNTEAFF | once | TRBJ1-1 | NA | TRBV9
TGTGCCAGTAGTACCTGGGGGACAGAAGGTTCACCCCTCCACTTT | CASSTWGTEGSPLHF | NA | TRBJ1-6 | TRBD1 | TRBV19
TGTGCCAGCGGACAGGGGCCCGCAACTAATGAAAAACTGTTTTTT | CASGQGPATNEKLFF | NA | TRBJ1-4 | TRBD1 | TRBV2
TGTGCCACCAGCAGAGGGTTCTCGACGGCCCGGGGCTCCTACGAGCAGTACTTC | CATSRGFSTARGSYEQYF | NA | TRBJ2-7 | NA | TRBV15
TGTGCCCCCCCTTGGGGCGGGAGGGAGGGTAATACGCAGTATTTT | CAPPWGGREGNTQYF | NA | TRBJ2-3 | TRBD2 | TRBV24-1
TGCGCCAGCAGTGAGAATGGGGCAGGGATTAGCAATCAGCCCCAGCATTTT | CASSENGAGISNQPQHF | many | TRBJ1-5 | NA | TRBV10-2
TGTGCCAGCAGCCAAGAGATGTGGGACAGGGGGGATAATTCACCCCTCCACTTT | CASSQEMWDRGDNSPLHF | few | TRBJ1-6 | TRBD1 | TRBV14
TGTGCCAGCAGCCTCCAGCGGGGGGGCTCCTACAATGAGCAGTTCTTC | CASSLQRGGSYNEQFF | NA | TRBJ2-1 | TRBD2 | TRBV5-4